This T cell receptor beta chain was found in a study of blood T cell repertoires in COVID-19. The repertoire was sequenced with immunoSEQ multiplex PCR; TCRdb's copy has only in-frame clones and lacks some. The table records 490,000 or so clones, approximately 88% of them present only once. The germline V gene encodes CDR1 LGHDT and CDR2 YNNKEL (reference sequence). The J segment lost 4 bases and the V segment lost 1 base, leaving 4 bases of the junction unmatched. This CDR3 is built from 15 residues. The origin of this receptor is a woman aged 40 to 50 who had recovered from COVID-19. The chain is built from TRBV3-1 (or the pseudogene TRBV3-2) and TRBJ2-1; the match to TRBD2 covers 7 bases. The sample consisted of PBMCs or T cells enriched from blood (not recorded which). DNA for the CDR3: TGTGCCAGCAGCCAAGGGAGCGGGACTTACAATGAGCAGTTCTTC. Encoded protein: CASSQGSGTYNEQFF.